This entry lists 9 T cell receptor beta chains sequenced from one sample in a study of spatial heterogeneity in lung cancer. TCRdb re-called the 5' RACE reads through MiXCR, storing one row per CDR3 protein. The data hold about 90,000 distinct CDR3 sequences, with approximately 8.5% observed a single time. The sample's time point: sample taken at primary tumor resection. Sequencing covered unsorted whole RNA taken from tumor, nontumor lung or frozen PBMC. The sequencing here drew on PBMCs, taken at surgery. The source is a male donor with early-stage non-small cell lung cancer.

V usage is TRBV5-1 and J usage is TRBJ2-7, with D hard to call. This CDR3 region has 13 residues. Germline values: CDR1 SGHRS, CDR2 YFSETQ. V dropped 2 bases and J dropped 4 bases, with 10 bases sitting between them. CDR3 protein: CASSFVSEYEQYF. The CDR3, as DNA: TGCGCCAGCAGCTTCGTTTCCGAGTACGAGCAGTACTTC.

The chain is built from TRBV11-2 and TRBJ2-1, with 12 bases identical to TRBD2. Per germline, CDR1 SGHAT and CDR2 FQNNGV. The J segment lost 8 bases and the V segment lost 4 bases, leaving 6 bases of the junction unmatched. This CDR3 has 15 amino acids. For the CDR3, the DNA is TGTGCCAGCAGCTCTCCGGGACTAGCGGGCTATGAGCAGTTCTTC. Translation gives CASSSPGLAGYEQFF.

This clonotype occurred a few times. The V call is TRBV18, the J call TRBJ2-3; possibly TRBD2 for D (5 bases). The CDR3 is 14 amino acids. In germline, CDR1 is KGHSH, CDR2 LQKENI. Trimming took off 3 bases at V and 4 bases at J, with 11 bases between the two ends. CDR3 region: CASSPDLGADTQYF. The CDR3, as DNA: TGTGCCAGCTCACCCGACCTGGGAGCAGATACGCAGTATTTT. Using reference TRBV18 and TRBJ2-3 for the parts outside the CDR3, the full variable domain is NAGVMQNPRHLVRRRGQEARLRCSPMKGHSHVYWYRQLPEEGLKFMVYLQKENIIDESGMPKERFSAEFPKEGPSILRIQQVVRGDSAAYFCASSPDLGADTQYFGPGTRLTVL.

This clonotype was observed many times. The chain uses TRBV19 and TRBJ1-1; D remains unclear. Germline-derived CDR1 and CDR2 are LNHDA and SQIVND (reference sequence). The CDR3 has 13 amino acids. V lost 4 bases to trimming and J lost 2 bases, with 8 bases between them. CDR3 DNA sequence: TGTGCCAGTAGTACCTCGACAAACACTGAAGCTTTCTTT. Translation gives CASSTSTNTEAFF.

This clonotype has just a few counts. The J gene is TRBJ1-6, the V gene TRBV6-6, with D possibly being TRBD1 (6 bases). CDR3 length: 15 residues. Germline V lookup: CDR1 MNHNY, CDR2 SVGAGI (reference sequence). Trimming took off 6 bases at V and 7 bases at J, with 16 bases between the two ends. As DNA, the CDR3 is TGTGCCAGCAGCCAAGCTCAGGGGTGGAATTCACCCCTCCACTTT. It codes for CASSQAQGWNSPLHF.

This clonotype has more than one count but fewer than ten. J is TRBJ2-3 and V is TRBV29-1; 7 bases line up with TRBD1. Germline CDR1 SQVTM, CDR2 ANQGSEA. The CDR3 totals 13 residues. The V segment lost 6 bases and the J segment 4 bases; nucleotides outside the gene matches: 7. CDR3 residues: CSVLQGMPDTQYF. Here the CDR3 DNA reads TGCAGCGTCCTACAGGGGATGCCAGATACGCAGTATTTT.

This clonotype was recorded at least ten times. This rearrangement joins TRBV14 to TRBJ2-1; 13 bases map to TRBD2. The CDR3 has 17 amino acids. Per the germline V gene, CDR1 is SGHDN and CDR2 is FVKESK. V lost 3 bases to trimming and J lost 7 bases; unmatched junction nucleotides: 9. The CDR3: CASSHHQGLAGANEQFF. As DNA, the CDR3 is TGTGCCAGCAGCCACCACCAAGGACTAGCGGGAGCGAATGAGCAGTTCTTC. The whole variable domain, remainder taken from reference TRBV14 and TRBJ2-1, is EAGVTQFPSHSVIEKGQTVTLRCDPISGHDNLYWYRRVMGKEIKFLLHFVKESKQDESGMPNNRFLAERTGGTYSTLKVQPAELEDSGVYFCASSHHQGLAGANEQFFGPGTRLTVL.

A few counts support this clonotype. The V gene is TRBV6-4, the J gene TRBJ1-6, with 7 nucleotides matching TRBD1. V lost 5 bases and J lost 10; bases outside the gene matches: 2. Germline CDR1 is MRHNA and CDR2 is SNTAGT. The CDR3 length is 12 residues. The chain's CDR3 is CASSTGQSPLHF. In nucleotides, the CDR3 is TGTGCCAGCAGTACGGGACAGTCACCCCTCCACTTT.

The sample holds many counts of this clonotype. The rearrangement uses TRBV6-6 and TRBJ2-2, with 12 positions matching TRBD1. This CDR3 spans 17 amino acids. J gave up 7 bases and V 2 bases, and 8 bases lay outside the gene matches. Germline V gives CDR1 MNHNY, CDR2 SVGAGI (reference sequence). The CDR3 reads CASSYIPGQGASGELFF. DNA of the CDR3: TGTGCCAGCAGTTACATCCCGGGACAGGGGGCGAGCGGGGAGCTGTTTTTT.